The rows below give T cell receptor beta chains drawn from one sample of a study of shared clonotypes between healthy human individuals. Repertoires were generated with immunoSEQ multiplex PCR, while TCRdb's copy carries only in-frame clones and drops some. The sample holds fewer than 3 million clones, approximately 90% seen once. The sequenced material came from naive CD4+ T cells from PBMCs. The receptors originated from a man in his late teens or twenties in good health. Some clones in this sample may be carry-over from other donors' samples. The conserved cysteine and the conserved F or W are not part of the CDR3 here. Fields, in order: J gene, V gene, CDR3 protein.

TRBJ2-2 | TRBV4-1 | ASSQDHILEGVGELF
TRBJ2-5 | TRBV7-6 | ASSLEAGSTTQY
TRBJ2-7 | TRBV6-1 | ASIPTAPYEQY
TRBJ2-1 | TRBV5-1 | ASSLLSGYYNEQF
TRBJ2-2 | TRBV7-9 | ASSPEGASGELF
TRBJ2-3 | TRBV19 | ASSHGTDTQY
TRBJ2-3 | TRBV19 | ASSATSGFSDTQY
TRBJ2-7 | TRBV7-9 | ASSLTSGNYEQY
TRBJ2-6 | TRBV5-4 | ASSWGPSGANVLT
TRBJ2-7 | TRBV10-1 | ASSDPGTGSYEQY
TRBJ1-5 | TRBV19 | ASSQDRNQPQH
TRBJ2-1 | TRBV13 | ASSFRTSGRVNEQF
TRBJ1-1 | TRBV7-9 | ASRVVHLNTEAF
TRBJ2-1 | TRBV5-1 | ASSSTGELYNEQF
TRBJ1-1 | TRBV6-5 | ASSSQGQRSQAF
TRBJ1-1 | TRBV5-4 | ASSSNQGKDEAF
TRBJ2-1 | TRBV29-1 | SVGGTGDRVEQF
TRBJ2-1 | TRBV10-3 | AISASDEQF
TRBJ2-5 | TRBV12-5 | ASGSGRATFQETQY
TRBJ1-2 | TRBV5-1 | ASSLGGEHGYT
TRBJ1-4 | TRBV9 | ASSVGPDRLNEKLF
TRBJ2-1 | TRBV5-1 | ASSLGQGRVNEQF